This paragraph covers one T cell receptor (beta chain) sequence. Antigen specificity is unknown. These data belong to a study of identical twins. Whole-study results and caveats: Cross-sectional statistical analysis, not tracking of the same donors, underpinned the conclusions.

CDR3 length equals 15 residues. V lost 8 bases and J lost 4; bases outside the gene matches: 10. CDR1 ENHRY and CDR2 SYGVKD come from the germline V gene. TCRdb re-analysed the 5' RACE reads in MiXCR, keeping a single row per CDR3 protein. Altogether about 520,000 distinct CDR3 sequences are present, 22% being singletons, with the ten largest covering 0.91%. This same sample was also taken into another study, of T cells expressing NK-cell markers.

V and J are TRBV10-3 and TRBJ2-2; 7 bases are shared with TRBD2. The sequence was obtained from a young woman in good health. What was sequenced was CD4+ T cells sorted from blood. The CDR3: CAISAGDRTTGELFF. CDR3 bases: TGTGCCATCTCCGCGGGGGACCGAACCACCGGGGAGCTGTTTTTT.